This T cell receptor (beta chain) was observed in a study of OX40 agonist ivuxolimab in advanced cancers. Study-level results: On average, CD8+ T cells showed a greater number of expanded clones than CD4+.

The length of the CDR3 is 16 residues. CDR1 and CDR2 from the germline V gene are SGDLS and YYNGEE. The trim removed 1 base at V and 7 bases at J, leaving 10 bases unmatched. This clone was observed a handful of times. The antigen remains unidentified. If patients had autoimmune disease history or systemic immunosuppression, they were excluded. Blood specimens came from baseline, cycle 4 day 1, and cycle 7 day 1. Assay used: immunoSEQ multiplex PCR; TCRdb lists only in-frame clones, some missing. The sample includes about 35,000 clones, more than 65% seen only once; the top ten take about 15%. The chain recombines TRBV9 with TRBJ2-3, with TRBD2 identical over 9 bases. The sequence came from an adult with an advanced solid tumor such as melanoma, head and neck, liver or kidney cancer. Source: CD4+ or CD8+ T cells sorted from blood, taken in a trial of the OX40 agonist ivuxolimab. The CDR3 nucleotides are TGTGCCAGCAGCGTAAAGGGAATAGCGGGGGTTAATACGCAGTATTTT. Residues: CASSVKGIAGVNTQYF.